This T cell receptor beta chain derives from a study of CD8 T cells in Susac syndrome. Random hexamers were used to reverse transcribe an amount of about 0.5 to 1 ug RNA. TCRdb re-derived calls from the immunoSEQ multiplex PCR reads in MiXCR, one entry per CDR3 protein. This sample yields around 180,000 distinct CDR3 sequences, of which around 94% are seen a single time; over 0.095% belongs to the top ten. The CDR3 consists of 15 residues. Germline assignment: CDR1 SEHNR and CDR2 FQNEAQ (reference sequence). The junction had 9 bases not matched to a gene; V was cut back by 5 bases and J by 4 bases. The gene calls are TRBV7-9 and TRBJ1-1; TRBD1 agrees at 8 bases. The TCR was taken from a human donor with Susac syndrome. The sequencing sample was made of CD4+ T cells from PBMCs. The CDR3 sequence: CASSPRQGPGTEAFF. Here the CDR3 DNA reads TGTGCCAGCAGCCCCAGACAGGGGCCGGGCACTGAAGCTTTCTTT.